What follows is one TCR beta chain and its context. These data belong to a study of blood T cell repertoires in COVID-19. Overall study context: Whether acute or convalescent, the COVID-19 samples came from the United States, Italy and Spain. Nucleic acid was either cDNA or gDNA, and it came from T cells, B-cell-depleted T cells, or PBMCs.

CDR1 is MNHEY and CDR2 is SVGEGT in the germline V gene. The CDR3 totals 16 residues. Trimming took 4 bases from V and 0 from J, leaving 13 bases between them. In the original processing: Nucleated cell counts were estimated from reference gene primer amplification. Sequencing used immunoSEQ multiplex PCR; TCRdb keeps in-frame clones, though not all of them. D and trimming come from the DNA, and the V and J calls and clone size come from that table. The table shows under 200,000 clones, with approximately 80% occurring only once. The J gene is TRBJ1-5, the V gene TRBV6-2 or TRBV6-3; D is perhaps TRBD1 (6 bases). The specimen sequenced was peripheral blood. This receptor was taken from a human donor in a cohort sampled during active COVID-19. CDR3 sequence reads: CASSFAGGASNQPQHF. CDR3 nucleotide sequence: TGTGCCAGCAGTTTTGCGGGGGGGGCTAGCAATCAGCCCCAGCATTTT.